Listed below are T cell receptor beta chains from one sample, sequenced in a study of blood T cell repertoires in COVID-19. Some clones are missing from TCRdb's copy, which holds only in-frame ones; the method was immunoSEQ multiplex PCR. The data hold under 30,000 clones, with around 87% observed a single time. Sequencing input: peripheral blood. Receptors originate from a man in his fifties or sixties with active COVID-19. The CDR3 runs from the conserved cysteine through the conserved F or W. Clone sizes are given selectively: once, few, many, or a class where the clone is expanded.

J gene | V gene | clone size | CDR3 protein
TRBJ1-2 | TRBV19 | NA | CASSGQGYGYTF
TRBJ2-1 | TRBV6-2/TRBV6-3 | NA | CASSYGGEYNEQFF
TRBJ1-1 | TRBV18 | NA | CASSFRADTEAFF
TRBJ2-3 | TRBV5-1 | NA | CASSLSGGITDTQYF
TRBJ1-3 | TRBV7-2 | NA | CASMSSGNTIYF
TRBJ2-3 | TRBV5-6 | NA | CASSLGAESTDTQYF
TRBJ1-1 | TRBV5-1 | NA | CASRYSHTEAFF
TRBJ2-1 | TRBV24-1 | NA | CATSDRLAGDLNEQFF
TRBJ1-5 | TRBV3-1/TRBV3-2 | NA | CASSQAEDRVIYSNQPQHF
TRBJ1-3 | TRBV6-2/TRBV6-3 | NA | CASSITAFSGNTIYF
TRBJ1-4 | TRBV7-9 | once | CASSYQGWVNEKLFF
TRBJ1-1 | TRBV6-2/TRBV6-3 | once | CASSWRVNTEAFF
TRBJ2-2 | TRBV7-9 | once | CASSLSGVLPYTGELFF
TRBJ2-2 | TRBV11-3 | NA | CASSSPWVAANTGELFF
TRBJ2-7 | TRBV4-1 | NA | CASSQDRDRGSYEQYF
TRBJ1-4 | TRBV5-1 | NA | CASSREGGRLNEKLFF
TRBJ2-1 | TRBV18 | NA | CASEGFDNEQFF
TRBJ2-5 | TRBV7-2 | few | CASSSPGRIAGNQETQYF
TRBJ2-1 | TRBV11-2 | NA | CASSFRRGNEQFF
TRBJ1-2 | TRBV5-1 | NA | CASSLAAGGRSYTF
TRBJ2-3 | TRBV5-1 | NA | CASGGGVSDTQYF
TRBJ1-1 | TRBV5-4 | NA | CASSTGTEERAEAFF
TRBJ2-5 | TRBV27 | NA | CASSGSGGGAPETQYF
TRBJ2-1 | TRBV2 | NA | CASTGMDRVEQFF
TRBJ2-7 | TRBV5-1 | NA | CASSYGQGIGYEQYF
TRBJ2-4 | TRBV7-2 | NA | CASSLAVADTKKLAKNIQYF
TRBJ2-3 | TRBV5-1 | NA | CASSPRLAGTTDTQYF
TRBJ2-5 | TRBV7-7 | once | CASSRGLAAQETQYF
TRBJ2-1 | TRBV11-3 | once | CASSLGRGAYNEQFF
TRBJ1-2 | TRBV19 | NA | CASSIDFGGYYGYTF
TRBJ2-7 | TRBV7-6 | NA | CASSGTQGNEQYF
TRBJ2-1 | TRBV19 | once | CASSIVASSYNEQFF
TRBJ2-5 | TRBV10-2 | NA | CASSPASGRWRQETQYF
TRBJ1-1 | TRBV5-1 | NA | CASSLGGNPEAFF
TRBJ2-7 | TRBV2 | NA | CASSEQGIGSYEQYF
TRBJ1-2 | TRBV7-9 | NA | CASSSGQNYGYTF
TRBJ1-2 | TRBV24-1 | NA | CATSRTGNYGYTF
TRBJ2-7 | TRBV2 | NA | CASATQTGTGEYEQYF
TRBJ1-2 | TRBV27 | medium-sized | CASSSTRQGLNYGYTF
TRBJ2-2 | TRBV24-1 | NA | CATSDLRTVSNTGELFF
TRBJ1-4 | TRBV4-3 | NA | CASSQDRASKLFF
TRBJ2-1 | TRBV21-1 | few | CASSKDSSGREFF
TRBJ1-6 | TRBV4-3 | NA | CASSQGTEFSPLHF
TRBJ2-7 | TRBV11-2 | NA | CASSQGSGAQPYEQYF
TRBJ1-5 | TRBV4-1 | NA | CASSQGHANQPQHF
TRBJ2-2 | TRBV6-5 | NA | CASSFRLAANTGELFF
TRBJ1-5 | TRBV19 | NA | CASTTSGINQPQHF
TRBJ1-4 | TRBV5-5 | NA | CASSLGPGGYEKLFF
TRBJ2-1 | TRBV7-9 | medium-sized | CASSLYQGGFF
TRBJ1-5 | TRBV19 | once | CASSMAQGLANQPQHF
TRBJ1-5 | TRBV7-8 | NA | CASSLRRREDRFNQPQHF
TRBJ2-7 | TRBV19 | NA | CASSQLAGTGAFQYF
TRBJ2-3 | TRBV19 | NA | CASSDRHTDTQYF
TRBJ2-1 | TRBV27 | NA | CASSLDRRSYNEQFF
TRBJ1-5 | TRBV7-2 | NA | CASSLGVRNQPQHF
TRBJ1-1 | TRBV19 | NA | CASSNRVSDTEAFF
TRBJ2-1 | TRBV11-2 | NA | CASSLGRKLAGVTYNEQFF
TRBJ1-4 | TRBV28 | NA | CASITRGAGLEKLFF
TRBJ2-1 | TRBV6-2/TRBV6-3 | NA | CASSYPASGRNEQFF
TRBJ2-5 | TRBV5-1 | once | CASSLFRSETQYF